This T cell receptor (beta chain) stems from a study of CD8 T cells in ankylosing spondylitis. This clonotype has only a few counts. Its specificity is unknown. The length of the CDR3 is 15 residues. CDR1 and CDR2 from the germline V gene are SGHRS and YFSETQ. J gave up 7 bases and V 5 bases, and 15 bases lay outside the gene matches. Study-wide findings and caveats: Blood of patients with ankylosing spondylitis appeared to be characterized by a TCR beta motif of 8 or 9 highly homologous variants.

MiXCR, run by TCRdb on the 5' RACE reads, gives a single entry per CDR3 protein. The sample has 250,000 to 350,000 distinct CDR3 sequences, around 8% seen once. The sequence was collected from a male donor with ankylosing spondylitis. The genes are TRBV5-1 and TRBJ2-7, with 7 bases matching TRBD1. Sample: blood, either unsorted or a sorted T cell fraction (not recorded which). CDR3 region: CASRLSGQPLVEQYF. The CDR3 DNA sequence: TGCGCCAGCAGACTATCGGGACAGCCGCTTGTTGAGCAGTACTTC.